This TCR beta chain comes out of a study of T cells in Graves' hyperthyroidism and ophthalmopathy. The CDR3 sequence is 16 residues long. The ends were cut back, 1 base at V and 0 bases at J, with 10 bases in the middle. Germline V lookup: CDR1 SGHTA, CDR2 FQGNSA. Findings and caveats of the study: Blood shared most expanded thyroid clonotypes above 0.001.

RNA transcripts were the template for amplifying TCR beta CDR3 regions. The HTBI primer set was used in a first-round RT-PCR of the TCR CDR3. TCRdb itself ran the multiplex PCR reads through MiXCR, one entry per CDR3 protein. The sample comprises approximately 720,000 distinct CDR3 sequences, approximately 19% of which are singletons, and about a sixth rests with the top ten. This clonotype was detected a few times. Its antigen is unknown. PBMCs stemmed from under 11 ml fresh peripheral blood. The V and J genes are TRBV7-2 and TRBJ1-3; D unclear. Sequencing was performed on blood. This clonotype was sampled from a woman aged 45 to 65 with Graves' hyperthyroidism that later progressed to Graves' ophthalmopathy. The CDR3 DNA sequence: TGTGCCAGCAGCTTAGTCCTCAGCTACTCTGGAAACACCATATATTTT. Translating it yields CASSLVLSYSGNTIYF.